The 13 T cell receptor beta chains given below trace back to one sample, sequenced in a study of T-cell reconstitution after alpha-beta-depleted transplantation in children (dated by TCRdb to 2015 to 2016). Reading the label with the study, this specimen's treatment or condition is: allogeneic hematopoietic cell transplantation with graft depleted of TCRalphabeta T cells and CD19 B cells. The method was PCR. The data were produced on an Illumina HiSeq 2500. TCR library preparation used molecular barcoding, with unique molecular identifiers applied to normalize quantification of the TCRbeta repertoire. TCRdb reprocessing: public reads trimmed at Q25 with fastp, clones called with MiXCR, in-frame beta chains kept. Identical CDR3 proteins give one entry, which carries the most common genes and DNA. In all, the sample holds hundreds of thousands of distinct CDR3 sequences, and roughly 14% of those were seen once. Roughly 0.84% of the sample is taken by the ten largest.

The sample here was PBMCs, taken before TCRalphabeta/CD19-depleted stem cell transplant. The receptors stem from a girl aged 2-10 years with congenital amegakaryocytic thrombocytopenia, due to receive a stem cell transplant.

This clonotype was seen at least ten times. V usage is TRBV20-1 and J usage is TRBJ1-5, with D uncertain. CDR1 and CDR2 (germline): DFQATT, SNEGSKA (reference sequence). Trimming took off 3 bases at V and 4 bases at J, with 7 bases between the two ends. This CDR3 region has 12 residues. CDR3 in DNA: TGCAGTGCTAGTCATAGAAATCAGCCCCAGCATTTT. Encoded protein: CSASHRNQPQHF.

Only a few counts were recorded for this clonotype. The chain joins TRBV7-9 to TRBJ2-5, with D uncertain. V was cut by 5 bases and J by 4 bases, with 14 bases left in between. The CDR3 extends over 14 amino acids. CDR1 SEHNR and CDR2 FQNEAQ come from the germline V gene (reference sequence). CDR3 nucleotides: TGTGCCAGCAGCCTGGTAGAGGCGCGAGAGACCCAGTACTTC. The encoded protein is CASSLVEARETQYF.

There are many counts of this clonotype. V is TRBV20-1 and J is TRBJ2-7, with 12 nucleotides matching TRBD2. This CDR3 has 14 amino acids. Germline V lookup: CDR1 DFQATT, CDR2 SNEGSKA (reference sequence). With 5 bases clipped from V and 6 bases from J, the junction kept 8 bases outside the gene matches. The CDR3 region is CSASQTSGRSEQYF. CDR3 nucleotides: TGCAGTGCTTCCCAGACTAGCGGGAGAAGCGAGCAGTACTTC.

There are a few counts of this clonotype. This sequence joins TRBV28 and TRBJ2-3; D is perhaps TRBD2 (5 bases). V dropped 3 bases and J dropped 6 bases, with 13 bases sitting between them. This CDR3 is built from 14 residues. Germline-derived CDR1 and CDR2 are MDHEN and SYDVKM. CDR3: CASSFYEGADTQYF. The CDR3 coding sequence is TGTGCCAGCAGTTTTTACGAGGGTGCTGATACGCAGTATTTT.

Ten or more counts support this clonotype. The chain carries TRBV28 and TRBJ2-5, with D tentatively TRBD1 (6 bases). Trimming stripped 6 bases from V and 5 bases from J, with 19 bases between. Germline V gene sequence: CDR1 MDHEN, CDR2 SYDVKM. The CDR3 spans 15 residues. CDR3 loop: CASRLPTAGAETQYF. CDR3 nucleotide sequence: TGTGCCAGCAGACTCCCCACAGCAGGGGCCGAGACCCAGTACTTC. Drawing the rest from reference TRBV28 and TRBJ2-5, the complete variable domain is DVKVTQSSRYLVKRTGEKVFLECVQDMDHENMFWYRQDPGLGLRLIYFSYDVKMKEKGDIPEGYSVSREKKERFSLILESASTNQTSMYLCASRLPTAGAETQYFGPGTRLLVL.

This clonotype occurred a few times. J is TRBJ2-1 and V is TRBV11-3; D gene ambiguous. Germline V lookup: CDR1 SGHNT, CDR2 YENEEA. The CDR3 consists of 12 residues. Trimming removed 8 bases at V and 5 bases at J, with 10 bases between. The CDR3 spells CASGRLDNEQFF. The DNA for the CDR3 is TGTGCCAGCGGACGACTGGACAATGAGCAGTTCTTC.

This clonotype was seen repeatedly, ten times or more. The V gene is TRBV5-5, the J gene TRBJ1-1; TRBD1 agrees at 8 bases. The CDR3 sequence is 17 residues long. V was pared by 4 bases and J by 4 bases, with 15 bases of the junction left unmatched. Looked up from germline, CDR1 is SGHKS and CDR2 is YYEKEE (reference sequence). The CDR3: CASSVRFRGRVVTEAFF. The CDR3 DNA reads TGTGCCAGCAGCGTGAGGTTCAGGGGGCGTGTAGTCACTGAAGCTTTCTTT.

This clonotype was detected only a few times. This chain joins TRBV4-1 and TRBJ1-2, with a tentative D call TRBD1 (5 bases). The CDR3 covers 16 residues. Looked up from germline, CDR1 is MGHRA and CDR2 is YSYEKL. V lost 3 bases and J lost 4, with 18 bases in between. Here the CDR3 reads CASSHTSGTGLYGYTF. DNA of the CDR3: TGCGCCAGCAGCCATACTAGCGGGACGGGACTCTATGGCTACACCTTC.

This chain uses TRBV20-1 with TRBJ2-1; possible D gene TRBD2, 6 bases. CDR3 length: 15 residues. The V end lost 1 base, the J end lost 9 bases, and 19 bases lay between the germline ends. Germline CDR1 is DFQATT and CDR2 is SNEGSKA (reference sequence). The DNA for the CDR3 is TGCAGTGCTAGAGGAGGTAGCGGCCCGTTCGGTGAGCAGTTCTTC. It codes for CSARGGSGPFGEQFF.

This clonotype showed up just a few times. The rearrangement uses TRBV7-9 and TRBJ2-5; the D is unclear. Germline V gene sequence: CDR1 SEHNR, CDR2 FQNEAQ (reference sequence). V dropped 5 bases and J dropped 1 base, with 11 bases sitting between them. The CDR3 consists of 14 residues. The CDR3 coding sequence is TGTGCCAGCAGCCCAGGACCTCTCCAAGAGACCCAGTACTTC. It codes for CASSPGPLQETQYF.

The chain links TRBV27 to TRBJ2-1, with 10 bases lining up with TRBD2. This CDR3 region has 15 residues. The germline V gene encodes CDR1 MNHEY and CDR2 SMNVEV (reference sequence). The ends lost 5 bases at V and 9 bases at J; junction bases unmatched: 10. CDR3 nucleotides: TGTGCCAGCAGTATCCTAGCGGGAGACGGTTTTGAGCAGTTCTTC. Its protein is CASSILAGDGFEQFF.

This clonotype appeared many times. The rearrangement uses TRBV5-1 and TRBJ2-3; D remains unclear. Germline lookup yields CDR1 SGHRS and CDR2 YFSETQ. CDR3 length: 15 amino acids. Trimming cost V 3 bases and J 1 base, with 12 bases left between them. This CDR3 is CASSSGPKRTDTQYF. In DNA, the CDR3 is TGCGCCAGCAGCTCAGGACCGAAACGCACAGATACGCAGTATTTT.

This clonotype was counted between two and nine times. The chain joins TRBV5-1 to TRBJ2-3; 8 nucleotides match TRBD2. Germline-derived CDR1 and CDR2 are SGHRS and YFSETQ. J lost 4 bases, V lost 4 bases, and 11 bases had no gene match. The CDR3 length is 16 residues. In DNA, the CDR3 is TGCGCCAGCAGCCCCCGGGTCGCGGGAGGAGCAGATACGCAGTATTTT. Translated, it gives CASSPRVAGGADTQYF.